These T cell receptor beta chains were read from a single sample in a study of T cells in Graves' hyperthyroidism and ophthalmopathy. TCRdb processed the multiplex PCR reads anew with MiXCR; each CDR3 protein has one entry. In the table there are about 600,000 distinct CDR3 sequences, around 14% of which are singletons. The specimen was blood. These receptors were taken from a woman between 18 and 30 years old with Graves' ophthalmopathy. CDR3s include the opening cysteine and the closing phenylalanine or tryptophan. D genes are given only for firm matches. Rows give clone size only sometimes, using once, few, many, or a class for an expanded clone.

V gene: TRBV28; D gene: NA; clone size: many; J gene: TRBJ2-7; CDR3 protein: CASSLPHNYEQYF; CDR3 DNA: TGTGCCAGCTCGCTCCCGCACAACTACGAGCAGTACTTC
V gene: TRBV6-2/TRBV6-3; D gene: TRBD1; clone size: NA; J gene: TRBJ1-1; CDR3 protein: CASTIMTGQSDTEAFF; CDR3 DNA: TGTGCCAGCACCATTATGACAGGGCAAAGCGACACTGAAGCTTTCTTT
V gene: TRBV7-6; D gene: NA; clone size: few; J gene: TRBJ1-1; CDR3 protein: CASSLRDIDMNTEAFF; CDR3 DNA: TGTGCCAGCAGCTTAAGGGACATCGACATGAACACTGAAGCTTTCTTT
V gene: TRBV2; D gene: TRBD1; clone size: many; J gene: TRBJ1-4; CDR3 protein: CASSETGQGEKLFF; CDR3 DNA: TGTGCCAGCAGTGAAACGGGACAGGGCGAAAAACTGTTTTTT
V gene: TRBV10-3; D gene: NA; clone size: few; J gene: TRBJ2-5; CDR3 protein: CAISGKGSSNAWGETQYF; CDR3 DNA: TGTGCCATCAGTGGAAAGGGGTCCTCTAATGCGTGGGGAGAGACCCAGTACTTC
V gene: TRBV2; D gene: NA; clone size: many; J gene: TRBJ2-7; CDR3 protein: CASSDDSSYEQYF; CDR3 DNA: TGTGCCAGCAGTGATGACAGCTCCTACGAGCAGTACTTC
V gene: TRBV9; D gene: NA; clone size: NA; J gene: TRBJ2-2; CDR3 protein: CASSVEGTGAAGELFF; CDR3 DNA: TGTGCCAGCAGCGTAGAGGGTACGGGAGCGGCCGGGGAGCTGTTTTTT
V gene: TRBV3-1; D gene: NA; clone size: NA; J gene: TRBJ2-7; CDR3 protein: CASSQVPAYEQYF; CDR3 DNA: TGTGCCAGCAGCCAAGTGCCAGCATACGAGCAGTACTTC
V gene: TRBV20-1; D gene: NA; clone size: many; J gene: TRBJ2-3; CDR3 protein: CSARARGEGLGNTQYF; CDR3 DNA: TGCAGTGCTAGAGCAAGGGGTGAGGGTCTGGGGAATACGCAGTATTTT
V gene: TRBV5-1; D gene: NA; clone size: many; J gene: TRBJ1-1; CDR3 protein: CASSLEGRTEAFF; CDR3 DNA: TGCGCCAGCAGCTTGGAAGGGAGGACTGAAGCTTTCTTT
V gene: TRBV12-3/TRBV12-4; D gene: NA; clone size: many; J gene: TRBJ2-2; CDR3 protein: CASNRNGELFF; CDR3 DNA: TGTGCCAGCAATAGGAACGGGGAGCTGTTTTTT
V gene: TRBV29-1; D gene: NA; clone size: many; J gene: TRBJ2-7; CDR3 protein: CSVRQGGQGWNEQYF; CDR3 DNA: TGCAGCGTGCGCCAAGGGGGGCAAGGATGGAACGAGCAGTACTTC
V gene: TRBV12-3/TRBV12-4; D gene: NA; clone size: many; J gene: TRBJ1-4; CDR3 protein: CASRSWGGTKEKLFF; CDR3 DNA: TGTGCCAGCCGCTCCTGGGGTGGGACAAAAGAAAAACTGTTTTTT
V gene: TRBV7-9; D gene: NA; clone size: NA; J gene: TRBJ1-4; CDR3 protein: CASSYTGEKLFF; CDR3 DNA: TGTGCCAGCAGTTATACAGGTGAAAAACTGTTTTTT
V gene: TRBV11-1; D gene: TRBD1; clone size: many; J gene: TRBJ2-7; CDR3 protein: CASSLAGQIDYEQYF; CDR3 DNA: TGTGCCAGCAGCTTAGCGGGACAGATAGACTACGAGCAGTACTTC
V gene: TRBV6-1; D gene: NA; clone size: many; J gene: TRBJ2-1; CDR3 protein: CASGEYNEQFF; CDR3 DNA: TGTGCCAGCGGGGAATACAATGAGCAGTTCTTC
V gene: TRBV27; D gene: NA; clone size: many; J gene: TRBJ1-1; CDR3 protein: CASSFSGFMNTEAFF; CDR3 DNA: TGTGCCAGCAGTTTTTCAGGCTTCATGAACACTGAAGCTTTCTTT
V gene: TRBV5-5; D gene: NA; clone size: NA; J gene: TRBJ2-7; CDR3 protein: CASRSGVVLERDNEQYF; CDR3 DNA: TGTGCCAGCAGATCTGGTGTAGTCCTAGAGCGCGACAACGAGCAGTACTTC
V gene: TRBV6-1; D gene: NA; clone size: many; J gene: TRBJ1-1; CDR3 protein: CASRAQENTEAFF; CDR3 DNA: TGTGCCAGCAGAGCGCAAGAGAACACTGAAGCTTTCTTT
V gene: TRBV12-3/TRBV12-4; D gene: TRBD2; clone size: few; J gene: TRBJ2-1; CDR3 protein: CASSFRRAGGGRGNEQFF; CDR3 DNA: TGTGCCAGCAGTTTCCGTCGGGCGGGAGGGGGAAGGGGCAATGAGCAGTTCTTC
V gene: TRBV24-1; D gene: TRBD2; clone size: NA; J gene: TRBJ2-3; CDR3 protein: CATSDSPTSGRSDTQYF; CDR3 DNA: TGTGCCACCAGTGATTCACCGACTAGCGGGAGATCGGATACGCAGTATTTT
V gene: TRBV5-6; D gene: NA; clone size: NA; J gene: TRBJ1-3; CDR3 protein: CASSLRGLSGPIYF; CDR3 DNA: TGTGCCAGCAGCTTAAGGGGACTCTCAGGACCCATATATTTT
V gene: TRBV24-1; D gene: NA; clone size: many; J gene: TRBJ2-1; CDR3 protein: CATSDRTRGSYNEQFF; CDR3 DNA: TGTGCCACCAGTGACCGAACTAGGGGCTCCTACAATGAGCAGTTCTTC
V gene: TRBV19; D gene: TRBD2; clone size: few; J gene: TRBJ2-1; CDR3 protein: CASSIRTSGRNEQFF; CDR3 DNA: TGTGCCAGTAGTATCCGGACTAGCGGGAGAAATGAGCAGTTCTTC
V gene: TRBV7-3; D gene: NA; clone size: many; J gene: TRBJ1-2; CDR3 protein: CASSSDIRTYGYTF; CDR3 DNA: TGTGCCAGCAGCTCGGACATTAGGACTTATGGCTACACCTTC
V gene: TRBV6-5; D gene: NA; clone size: NA; J gene: TRBJ1-5; CDR3 protein: CASSYSSHSDSNQPQHF; CDR3 DNA: TGTGCCAGCAGTTACTCCTCCCATTCGGATAGCAATCAGCCCCAGCATTTT
V gene: TRBV6-1; D gene: TRBD1; clone size: few; J gene: TRBJ2-2; CDR3 protein: CASSLQGLGGELFF; CDR3 DNA: TGTGCCAGCAGTTTACAGGGGCTGGGCGGGGAGCTGTTTTTT
V gene: TRBV7-2; D gene: NA; clone size: many; J gene: TRBJ2-3; CDR3 protein: CASSLGTRDTQYF; CDR3 DNA: TGTGCCAGCAGCTTAGGGACACGAGATACGCAGTATTTT
V gene: TRBV7-8; D gene: TRBD2; clone size: many; J gene: TRBJ2-3; CDR3 protein: CASSLGGGVGTDTQYF; CDR3 DNA: TGTGCCAGCAGCTTAGGGGGAGGGGTCGGCACAGATACGCAGTATTTT
V gene: TRBV10-3; D gene: NA; clone size: many; J gene: TRBJ2-7; CDR3 protein: CAISVQGGVDEQYF; CDR3 DNA: TGTGCCATCAGTGTCCAGGGGGGGGTTGACGAGCAGTACTTC
V gene: TRBV4-3; D gene: NA; clone size: few; J gene: TRBJ2-1; CDR3 protein: CASSQVRGSPMIF; CDR3 DNA: TGCGCCAGCAGCCAAGTAAGGGGCAGCCCGATGATCTTC
V gene: TRBV6-6; D gene: TRBD2; clone size: many; J gene: TRBJ2-5; CDR3 protein: CASSYSSSGRAKETQYF; CDR3 DNA: TGTGCCAGCAGTTACTCCTCAAGCGGGAGGGCCAAAGAGACCCAGTACTTC
V gene: TRBV3-1; D gene: TRBD2; clone size: NA; J gene: TRBJ2-2; CDR3 protein: CASSRGTRKATGELFF; CDR3 DNA: TGTGCCAGCAGCCGAGGGACTAGAAAAGCCACCGGGGAGCTGTTTTTT
V gene: TRBV7-8; D gene: NA; clone size: many; J gene: TRBJ1-5; CDR3 protein: CASSSTDLPQHF; CDR3 DNA: TGTGCCAGCAGCTCGACAGATTTGCCCCAGCATTTT
V gene: TRBV12-3/TRBV12-4; D gene: TRBD1; clone size: NA; J gene: TRBJ1-1; CDR3 protein: CASRRDPGGNTEAFF; CDR3 DNA: TGTGCCAGCAGACGAGACCCAGGGGGTAACACTGAAGCTTTCTTT
V gene: TRBV6-1; D gene: TRBD2; clone size: NA; J gene: TRBJ2-1; CDR3 protein: CASSRLAGWNSYNEQFF; CDR3 DNA: TGTGCCAGCAGTCGGCTAGCGGGATGGAATTCCTACAATGAGCAGTTCTTC
V gene: TRBV14; D gene: NA; clone size: NA; J gene: TRBJ1-2; CDR3 protein: CASSPRGVEGYTF; CDR3 DNA: TGTGCCAGCAGCCCGAGGGGCGTTGAAGGCTACACCTTC
V gene: TRBV6-1; D gene: NA; clone size: many; J gene: TRBJ2-3; CDR3 protein: CASSTGDWITDTQYF; CDR3 DNA: TGTGCCAGCAGTACAGGGGACTGGATCACAGATACGCAGTATTTT
V gene: TRBV2; D gene: TRBD2; clone size: NA; J gene: TRBJ2-7; CDR3 protein: CASSFTSGIYEQYF; CDR3 DNA: TGTGCCAGCAGTTTTACTAGCGGGATCTACGAGCAGTACTTC
V gene: TRBV2; D gene: TRBD1; clone size: NA; J gene: TRBJ1-2; CDR3 protein: CASSGGQGSGYTF; CDR3 DNA: TGTGCCAGCAGCGGGGGACAGGGTAGTGGCTACACCTTC
V gene: TRBV7-2; D gene: NA; clone size: few; J gene: TRBJ2-7; CDR3 protein: CASSSAGGKSSYEQYF; CDR3 DNA: TGTGCCAGCAGCTCCGCCGGCGGCAAGAGCTCCTACGAGCAGTACTTC
V gene: TRBV18; D gene: TRBD1; clone size: many; J gene: TRBJ2-7; CDR3 protein: CASSRTGTGAYEQYF; CDR3 DNA: TGTGCCAGCTCTCGCACCGGGACAGGGGCCTACGAGCAGTACTTC
V gene: TRBV2; D gene: TRBD2; clone size: many; J gene: TRBJ2-1; CDR3 protein: CASSVEREGEQFF; CDR3 DNA: TGTGCCAGCAGTGTTGAGCGGGAGGGCGAGCAGTTCTTC